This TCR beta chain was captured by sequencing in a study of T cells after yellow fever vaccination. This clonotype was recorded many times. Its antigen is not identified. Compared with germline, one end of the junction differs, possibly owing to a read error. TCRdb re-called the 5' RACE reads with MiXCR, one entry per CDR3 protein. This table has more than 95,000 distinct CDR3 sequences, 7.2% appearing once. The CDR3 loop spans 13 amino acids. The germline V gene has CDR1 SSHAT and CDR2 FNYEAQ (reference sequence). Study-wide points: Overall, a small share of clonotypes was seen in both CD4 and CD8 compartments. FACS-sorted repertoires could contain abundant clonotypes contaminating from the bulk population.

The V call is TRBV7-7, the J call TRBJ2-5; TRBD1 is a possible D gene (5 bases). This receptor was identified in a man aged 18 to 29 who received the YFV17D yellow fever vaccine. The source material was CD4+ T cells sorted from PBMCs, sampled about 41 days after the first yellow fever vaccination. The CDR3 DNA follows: TGTGCTAGCAGCTTTCACCCAGGGGAGACCCAGTACTTC. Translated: CASSFHPGETQYF.